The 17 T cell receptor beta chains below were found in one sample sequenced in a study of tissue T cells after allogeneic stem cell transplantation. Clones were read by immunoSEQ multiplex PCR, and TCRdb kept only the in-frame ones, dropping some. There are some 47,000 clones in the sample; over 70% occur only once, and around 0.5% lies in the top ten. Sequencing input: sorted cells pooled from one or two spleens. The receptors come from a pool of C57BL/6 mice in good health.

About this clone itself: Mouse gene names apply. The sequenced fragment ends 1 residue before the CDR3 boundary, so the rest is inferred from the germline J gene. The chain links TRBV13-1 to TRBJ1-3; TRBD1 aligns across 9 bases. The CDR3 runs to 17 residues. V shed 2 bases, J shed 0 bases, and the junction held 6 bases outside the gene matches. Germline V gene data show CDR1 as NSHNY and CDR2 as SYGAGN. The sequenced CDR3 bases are TGTGCCAGCAGTGAGACCGGGACAGGGCTTTCTGGAAATACGCTCTAT. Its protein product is CASSETGTGLSGNTLY. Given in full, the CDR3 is CASSETGTGLSGNTLYF.

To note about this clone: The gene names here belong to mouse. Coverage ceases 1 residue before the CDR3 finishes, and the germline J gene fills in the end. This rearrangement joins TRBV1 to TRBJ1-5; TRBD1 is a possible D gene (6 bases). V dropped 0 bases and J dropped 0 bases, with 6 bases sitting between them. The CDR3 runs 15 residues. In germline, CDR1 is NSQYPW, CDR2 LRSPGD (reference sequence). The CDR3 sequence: CTCSAEGGNNQAPLF. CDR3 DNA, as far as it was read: TGCACCTGCAGTGCAGAAGGGGGTAACAACCAGGCTCCGCTT.

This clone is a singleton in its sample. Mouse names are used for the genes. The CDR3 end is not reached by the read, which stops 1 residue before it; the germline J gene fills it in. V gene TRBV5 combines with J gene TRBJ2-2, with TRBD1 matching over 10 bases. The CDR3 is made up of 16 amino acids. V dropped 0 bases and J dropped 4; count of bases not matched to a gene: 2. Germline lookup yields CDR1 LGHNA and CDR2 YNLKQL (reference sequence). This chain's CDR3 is CASSQDRTGGTGQLYF. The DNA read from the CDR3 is TGTGCCAGCAGCCAAGACAGGACAGGGGGCACCGGGCAGCTCTAC.

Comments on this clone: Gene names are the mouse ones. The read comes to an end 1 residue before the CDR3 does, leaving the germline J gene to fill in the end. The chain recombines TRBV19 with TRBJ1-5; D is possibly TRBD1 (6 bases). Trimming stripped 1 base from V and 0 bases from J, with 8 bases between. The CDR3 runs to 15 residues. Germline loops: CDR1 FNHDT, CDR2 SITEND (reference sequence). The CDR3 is CASSIQGSNNQAPLF. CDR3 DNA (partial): TGTGCCAGCAGTATACAGGGGTCTAACAACCAGGCTCCGCTT.

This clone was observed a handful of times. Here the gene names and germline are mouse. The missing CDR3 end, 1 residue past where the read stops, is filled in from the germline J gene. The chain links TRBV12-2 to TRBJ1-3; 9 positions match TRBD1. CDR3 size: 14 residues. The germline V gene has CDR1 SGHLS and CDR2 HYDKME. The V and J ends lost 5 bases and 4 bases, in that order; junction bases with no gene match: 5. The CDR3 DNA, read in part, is TGTGCCAGCTGTCGGACAGGGGAAGGAAATACGCTCTAT. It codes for CASCRTGEGNTLY. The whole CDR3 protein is CASCRTGEGNTLYF.

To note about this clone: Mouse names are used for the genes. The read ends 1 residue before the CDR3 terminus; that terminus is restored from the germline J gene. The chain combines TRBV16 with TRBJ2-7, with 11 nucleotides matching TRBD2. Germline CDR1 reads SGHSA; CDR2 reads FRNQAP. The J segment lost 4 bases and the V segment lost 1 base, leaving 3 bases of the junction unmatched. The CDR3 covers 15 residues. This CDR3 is CASSLAGTGGYEQYF. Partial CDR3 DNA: TGTGCAAGCAGCTTAGCCGGGACTGGGGGTTATGAACAGTAC.

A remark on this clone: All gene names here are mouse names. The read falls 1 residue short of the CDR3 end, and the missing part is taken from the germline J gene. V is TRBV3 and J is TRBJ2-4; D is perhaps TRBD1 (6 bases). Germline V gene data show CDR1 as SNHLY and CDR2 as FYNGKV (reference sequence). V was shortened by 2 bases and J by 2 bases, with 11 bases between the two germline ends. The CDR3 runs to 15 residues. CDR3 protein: CASSLFEGVQNTLYF. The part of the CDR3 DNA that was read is TGTGCCAGCAGCTTATTTGAGGGGGTTCAAAACACCTTGTAC.

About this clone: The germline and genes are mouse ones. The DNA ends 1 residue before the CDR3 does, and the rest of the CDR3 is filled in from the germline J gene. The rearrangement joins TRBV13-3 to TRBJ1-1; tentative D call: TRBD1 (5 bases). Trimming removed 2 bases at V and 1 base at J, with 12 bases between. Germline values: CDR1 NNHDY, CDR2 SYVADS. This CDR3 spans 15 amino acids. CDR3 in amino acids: CASSDPSGVNTEVFF. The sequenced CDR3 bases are TGTGCCAGCAGTGACCCCTCGGGGGTGAACACAGAAGTCTTC.

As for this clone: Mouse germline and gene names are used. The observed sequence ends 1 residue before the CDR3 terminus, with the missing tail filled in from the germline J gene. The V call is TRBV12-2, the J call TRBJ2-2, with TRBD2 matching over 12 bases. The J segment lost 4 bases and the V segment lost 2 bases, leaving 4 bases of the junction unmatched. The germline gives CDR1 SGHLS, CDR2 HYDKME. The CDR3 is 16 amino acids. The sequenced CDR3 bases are TGTGCCAGCTCTCACGACTGGGGGGGCGTCACCGGGCAGCTCTAC. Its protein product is CASSHDWGGVTGQLY. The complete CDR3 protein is CASSHDWGGVTGQLYF.

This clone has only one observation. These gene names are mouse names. CDR3 amino acids: CASSPPRINYAEQFF. The CDR3 bases that were read are TGTGCCAGCAGCCCCCCCAGGATTAACTATGCTGAGCAGTTC. The rearrangement joins TRBV2 to TRBJ2-1; D gene ambiguous. The read stops 1 residue short of the end of the CDR3; the missing end is completed from the germline J gene. This CDR3 has 15 residues. Trimming removed 4 bases at V and 0 bases at J, with 10 bases between. Germline values: CDR1 LGHNA, CDR2 YSYQKL.

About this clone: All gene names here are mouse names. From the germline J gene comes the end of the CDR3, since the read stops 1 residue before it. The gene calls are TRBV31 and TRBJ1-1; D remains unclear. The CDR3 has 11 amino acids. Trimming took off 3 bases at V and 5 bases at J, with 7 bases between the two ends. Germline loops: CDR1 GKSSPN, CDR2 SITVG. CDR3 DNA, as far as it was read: TGTGCCTGGAGCCTGGGGACAGAAGTCTTC. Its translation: CAWSLGTEVF. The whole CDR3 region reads CAWSLGTEVFF.

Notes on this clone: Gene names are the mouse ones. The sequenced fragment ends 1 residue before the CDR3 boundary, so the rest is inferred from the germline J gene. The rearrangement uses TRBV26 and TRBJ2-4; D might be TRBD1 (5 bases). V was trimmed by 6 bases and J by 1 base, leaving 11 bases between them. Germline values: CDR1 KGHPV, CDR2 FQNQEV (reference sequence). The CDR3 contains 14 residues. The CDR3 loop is CASSLQGGQNTLYF. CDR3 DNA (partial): TGTGCCAGCAGCCTTCAGGGAGGTCAAAACACCTTGTAC. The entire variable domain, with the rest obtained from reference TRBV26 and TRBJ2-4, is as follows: NSKVIQTPRYLVKGQGQKAKMRCIPEKGHPVVFWYQQNKNNEFKFLINFQNQEVLQQIDMTEKRFSAECPSNSPCSLEIQSSEAGDSALYLCASSLQGGQNTLYFGAGTRLSVL.

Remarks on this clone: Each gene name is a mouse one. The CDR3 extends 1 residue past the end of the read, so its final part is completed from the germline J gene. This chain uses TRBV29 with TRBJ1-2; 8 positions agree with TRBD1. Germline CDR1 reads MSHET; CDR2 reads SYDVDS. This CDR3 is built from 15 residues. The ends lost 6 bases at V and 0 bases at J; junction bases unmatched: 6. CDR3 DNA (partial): TGTGCTAGCAGACGACAGGGGACTGCAAACTCCGACTACACC. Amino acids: CASRRQGTANSDYT. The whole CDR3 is CASRRQGTANSDYTF.

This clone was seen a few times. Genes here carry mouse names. CDR3 DNA (partial): TGTGCCAGCAGCTTTGACATCTATGAACAGTAC. Its protein product is CASSFDIYEQY. The CDR3 reads in full as CASSFDIYEQYF. The chain employs TRBV3 and TRBJ2-7; the D is unclear. The sequenced fragment ends 1 residue before the CDR3 boundary, so the rest is inferred from the germline J gene. Germline CDR1 SNHLY, CDR2 FYNGKV (reference sequence). The CDR3 spans 12 residues. Trimming stripped 3 bases from V and 3 bases from J, with 6 bases between.

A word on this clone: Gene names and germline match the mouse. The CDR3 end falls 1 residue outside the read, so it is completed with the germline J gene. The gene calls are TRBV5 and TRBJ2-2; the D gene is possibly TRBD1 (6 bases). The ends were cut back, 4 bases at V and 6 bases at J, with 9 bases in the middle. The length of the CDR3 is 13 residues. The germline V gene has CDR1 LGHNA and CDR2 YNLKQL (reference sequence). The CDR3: CASSPTGSGQLYF. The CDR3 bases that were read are TGTGCCAGCAGCCCCACAGGGTCCGGGCAGCTCTAC.

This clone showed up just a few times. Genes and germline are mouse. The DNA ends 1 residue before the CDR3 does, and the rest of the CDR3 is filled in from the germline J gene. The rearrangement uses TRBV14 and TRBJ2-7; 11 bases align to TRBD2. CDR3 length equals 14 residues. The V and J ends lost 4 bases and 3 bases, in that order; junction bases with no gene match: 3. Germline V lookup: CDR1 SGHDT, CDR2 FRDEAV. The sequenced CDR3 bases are TGTGCCAGCAGTCAGGACTGGGGGGACTATGAACAGTAC. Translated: CASSQDWGDYEQY. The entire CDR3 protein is CASSQDWGDYEQYF.

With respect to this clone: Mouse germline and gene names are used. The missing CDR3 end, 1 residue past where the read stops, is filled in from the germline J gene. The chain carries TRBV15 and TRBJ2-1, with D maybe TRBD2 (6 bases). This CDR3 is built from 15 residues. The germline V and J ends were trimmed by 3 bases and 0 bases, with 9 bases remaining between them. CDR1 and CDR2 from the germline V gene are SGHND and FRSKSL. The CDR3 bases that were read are TGTGCCAGCAGTTTCGCTGGGGTTAACTATGCTGAGCAGTTC. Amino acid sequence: CASSFAGVNYAEQF. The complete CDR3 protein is CASSFAGVNYAEQFF.